The clone carrying this T cell receptor beta chain was counted ten times or more. The sample belongs to a study of shared clonotypes between healthy human individuals. Per germline, CDR1 SGHRS and CDR2 YFSETQ. This CDR3 is 14 amino acids long. Losses at the gene ends were 4 bases for V and 5 bases for J; bases not matched to a gene: 5. Sequenced by immunoSEQ multiplex PCR; TCRdb stores in-frame clones only, minus some. The sample holds 950,000 to 1,200,000 clones, 60% to 85% seen once. The specimen sequenced was memory CD4+ T cells from PBMCs. Documented subset: CD45RA-negative fraction. The chain carries TRBV5-1 and TRBJ2-3, with 9 bases matching TRBD2. This clonotype originated in a man younger than 35 in good health. Some clones in this sample may be carry-over from other donors' samples. CDR3: CASSPLAGEDTQYF. The CDR3 nucleotides are TGCGCCAGCAGCCCATTAGCGGGAGAAGATACGCAGTATTTT.